These 15 T cell receptor beta chains originate from one sample sequenced in a study of CD8 T cells in ankylosing spondylitis. TCRdb re-called the 5' RACE reads through MiXCR, storing one row per CDR3 protein. Among fewer than 200,000 distinct CDR3 sequences listed, approximately 9% were seen once. Source material: blood, either unsorted or a sorted T cell fraction (not recorded which). These receptors all stem from a female donor with ankylosing spondylitis or in good health (not recorded which).

This clonotype was recorded a few times. The chain is built from TRBV27 and TRBJ1-5, with 10 positions matching TRBD1. The germline gives CDR1 MNHEY, CDR2 SMNVEV (reference sequence). The CDR3 contains 15 residues. Trimming at V came to 5 bases and at J to 10 bases, leaving 11 bases not matched to a gene. DNA for the CDR3: TGTGCCAGCAGTCCTGGCTCCGGGACAGGGGCACCCCAGCATTTT. Translated: CASSPGSGTGAPQHF.

The sample holds many counts of this clonotype. The rearrangement links TRBV7-9 to TRBJ2-1; 7 positions match TRBD2. The CDR3 is 17 residues long. Looked up from germline, CDR1 is SEHNR and CDR2 is FQNEAQ (reference sequence). Unmatched junction bases numbered 18, after V lost 5 bases and J lost 8 bases. The DNA of the CDR3 is TGTGCCAGCAGCCTTTTTAATAGCGGGCCTGATATGGATGAGCAGTTCTTC. It is translated as CASSLFNSGPDMDEQFF.

This clonotype was counted at least ten times. The CDR3 DNA follows: TGTGCCAGCAGCCGGGGACCCGGTGGCGACGAGCAGTACTTC. Protein: CASSRGPGGDEQYF. V usage is TRBV3-1 and J usage is TRBJ2-7; D might be TRBD1 or TRBD2, each matching 5 bases. Germline-derived CDR1 and CDR2 are LGHDT and YNNKEL (reference sequence). V shed 4 bases and J shed 5 bases, with 15 bases lying between them. The CDR3 has 14 amino acids.

J is TRBJ1-2 and V is TRBV2; D is ambiguous. The CDR3 totals 10 residues. Germline V CDR1 and CDR2: SNHLY, FYNNEI. Trimming left V 4 bases short and J 6 bases short, with 3 bases between. The CDR3 spells CASSADGYTF. The CDR3, as DNA: TGTGCCAGCAGTGCCGATGGCTACACCTTC.

This clonotype was detected only a few times. This chain joins TRBV12-3 or TRBV12-4 and TRBJ2-1; 8 bases align to TRBD2. The ends lost 7 bases at V and 7 bases at J; junction bases unmatched: 12. There are 15 residues in the CDR3. In nucleotides, the CDR3 is TGTGCCAGCACCCCCTCCGAAAGCGGGAGTAATGAGCAGTTCTTC. Amino acid sequence: CASTPSESGSNEQFF.

The V call is TRBV10-1, the J call TRBJ2-1; D not certain. V shed 2 bases and J shed 9 bases, with 11 bases lying between them. The germline V gene encodes CDR1 WNHNN and CDR2 SYGVQD (reference sequence). CDR3 length: 13 amino acids. In nucleotides, the CDR3 is TGCGCCAGCAGTGAGCCGACCCGCGGTGAGCAGTTCTTC. It yields the protein CASSEPTRGEQFF.

The gene calls are TRBV5-6 and TRBJ1-3, with D hard to call. Trimming removed 1 base from V and 1 base from J, with 6 bases in between. CDR1 is SGHDT, CDR2 YYEEEE, per germline. The CDR3 totals 14 residues. In nucleotides, the CDR3 is TGTGCCAGCAGCTTGTGGGGATCTGGAAACACCATATATTTT. Translating gives CASSLWGSGNTIYF. Supplemented by reference TRBV5-6 and TRBJ1-3, the full variable domain reads DAGVTQSPTHLIKTRGQQVTLRCSPKSGHDTVSWYQQALGQGPQFIFQYYEEEERQRGNFPDRFSGHQFPNYSSELNVNALLLGDSALYLCASSLWGSGNTIYFGEGSWLTVV.

The chain has TRBV7-6 and TRBJ1-1; maybe TRBD1 (5 bases). V was shortened by 5 bases and J by 3 bases, with 16 bases between the two germline ends. The CDR3 runs 15 residues. Germline V gene data show CDR1 as SGHVS and CDR2 as FNYEAQ. The DNA for the CDR3 is TGTGCCAGCAGCCCGTGGGGGGAAGGGCACACTGAAGCTTTCTTT. Protein: CASSPWGEGHTEAFF.

The gene calls are TRBV7-8 and TRBJ2-7, with 8 nucleotides matching TRBD2. V was pared by 0 bases and J by 3 bases, with 1 base of the junction left unmatched. Germline-derived CDR1 and CDR2 are SGHVS and FQNEAQ. This CDR3 has 14 amino acids. The CDR3 DNA follows: TGTGCCAGCAGCTTAGCAAGCGGGGGCTACGAGCAGTACTTC. This gives the protein CASSLASGGYEQYF.

The chain carries TRBV7-2 and TRBJ1-3; D might be TRBD1 (6 bases). There are 13 residues in the CDR3. V dropped 5 bases and J dropped 5 bases, with 10 bases sitting between them. Germline V gives CDR1 SGHTA, CDR2 FQGNSA. CDR3 protein: CASSADRRNTIYF. In DNA, the CDR3 is TGTGCCAGCAGCGCGGACAGAAGAAACACCATATATTTT.

This clonotype has more than one count but fewer than ten. The chain uses TRBV7-9 and TRBJ2-1; D not resolved. The germline V and J ends were trimmed by 3 bases and 14 bases, with 8 bases remaining between them. Germline lookup yields CDR1 SEHNR and CDR2 FQNEAQ (reference sequence). This CDR3 is built from 10 residues. Here the CDR3 reads CASSLKQKFF. CDR3 in DNA: TGTGCCAGCAGCTTGAAGCAAAAGTTCTTC.

The chain has TRBV18 and TRBJ2-1; D gene unclear. Germline V gene lookup returns CDR1 KGHSH and CDR2 LQKENI. The CDR3 spans 13 residues. Trimming took 0 bases from V and 8 from J, leaving 8 bases between them. Here the CDR3 reads CASSPPSTDEQFF. The CDR3 nucleotides are TGTGCCAGCTCACCACCGTCGACGGATGAGCAGTTCTTC. The entire variable domain, with the rest obtained from reference TRBV18 and TRBJ2-1, is as follows: NAGVMQNPRHLVRRRGQEARLRCSPMKGHSHVYWYRQLPEEGLKFMVYLQKENIIDESGMPKERFSAEFPKEGPSILRIQQVVRGDSAAYFCASSPPSTDEQFFGPGTRLTVL.

CDR3 amino acids: CATSRGTGGYEQYF. The CDR3 DNA follows: TGTGCCACCAGCAGAGGTACAGGGGGCTACGAGCAGTACTTC. The chain employs TRBV15 and TRBJ2-7; 8 nucleotides match TRBD1. CDR1 and CDR2 from the germline V gene are LNHNV and YYDKDF (reference sequence). The CDR3 covers 14 residues. Trimming took 1 base from V and 3 from J; bases not matched to a gene: 2.

The chain couples TRBV15 to TRBJ2-7; the D call may be TRBD1 or TRBD2 (5 bases each). CDR1 is LNHNV and CDR2 is YYDKDF in the germline V gene (reference sequence). The CDR3 contains 14 residues. V was pared by 4 bases and J by 2 bases, with 12 bases between. CDR3 nucleotide sequence: TGTGCCACCAGCAACCGGGACGGTACCTACGAGCAGTACTTC. It specifies CATSNRDGTYEQYF.

In its sample, this clonotype was seen many times. The chain joins TRBV7-2 to TRBJ2-7; unclear D gene. The CDR3 contains 14 residues. Germline V lookup: CDR1 SGHTA, CDR2 FQGNSA. Trimming took 3 bases from V and 7 from J, leaving 16 bases between them. The CDR3 nucleotides read TGTGCCAGCAGCTTGGGCGCCACGCTTGGGGAGCAGTACTTC. Its protein product is CASSLGATLGEQYF. Supplemented by reference TRBV7-2 and TRBJ2-7, the full variable domain reads GAGVSQSPSNKVTEKGKDVELRCDPISGHTALYWYRQSLGQGLEFLIYFQGNSAPDKSGLPSDRFSAERTGGSVSTLTIQRTQQEDSAVYLCASSLGATLGEQYFGPGTRLTVT.